The TCR beta chain under discussion was sequenced for a study of cytomegalovirus exposure and HLA in healthy donors (dated by TCRdb to 2017 to 2019). Regarding the research as a whole: According to an earlier analysis of 587 of the donors, 150 million to 200 million T cells yielded roughly 100 million unique TCR beta sequences and roughly 280 Gb of sequence data. Typing coverage varied by locus: roughly 629-640 donors for A, B, C, DRB1 and DQB1; roughly 500 for DQA1; 606 for DPA1; around 450 for DPB1. Of the roughly 400 genotyped donors, 70% to 90% were placed in the genetic ancestry cluster associated with self-reported Caucasian donors. The T cell repertoires of some 670 subjects were profiled by immunosequencing and related to cytomegalovirus serostatus. Alongside the repertoire data, information on donor age, sex, ethnicity and CMV serostatus was compiled. HLA typing covered class I and class II loci at four-digit resolution. To study patterns of TCR occurrence, a later analysis re-analyzed previously published TCR beta repertoires from 666 donors and added high-resolution HLA genotyping. Every repertoire in the discovery cohort had been generated on one and the same sequencing platform. Along with the roughly 710-subject first cohort, a separate validation cohort of over 90 different subjects was used. Roughly 5 DR-DQ haplotypes were treated as single units for association and clustering because of strong linkage in the cohort. Roughly 320 gigabases of sequencing data and 91 million or so unique TCR sequences made up an early release that covered approximately 620 HLA-typed donors. Among roughly 400 genotyped donors of the cohort, an average of approximately 240,000 unique TCR beta nucleotide sequences was sequenced per donor, of which about 19% were non-productive. High-throughput TCR immunosequencing, statistical association of individual TCRs with disease status, and machine learning were combined to predict cytomegalovirus infection status. An earlier analysis of 587 of the donors applied high-throughput TCR beta sequencing to assess whether each TCR beta V gene segment acted as functional or pseudogenic. Genome-wide SNP genotypes for about 65% of the 666 donors were used in a later genetic analysis, which treated that subset as a discovery cohort. Rather than drawing on any new phenotypic data, the later analysis identified candidate immune exposures from TCR beta sequences and the way those sequences occurred across donors. The study aimed to test whether cataloging public T cell receptors could reveal signatures of past pathogen exposure.

What the research found in general, with its limitations: An earlier analysis of around 500 of the donors showed that most TCR beta V segments appeared in productive rearrangements either about 87% or about 30% of the time, which broadly matched IMGT annotations. In the study, some 160 TCR beta chains were listed as associated with cytomegalovirus. According to the authors, the approach could potentially be generalized to other disease states and immunological phenotypes. Most TCR sequences were seen in very few donors, while some public TCRs were found in many individuals. Linkage disequilibrium might explain the correlated functional status among segregating V segments, but an unknown experimental factor could not be ruled out. A cluster of highly shared sequence variants was judged likely to be a technical artifact of the sequencing pipeline. Several of the top co-occurrence clusters appeared to be linked to parvovirus B19, influenza, CMV and Epstein-Barr virus, according to a later analysis. The presence/absence analyses assumed that sequencing depth was roughly uniform across donors, and that assumption may not be true. In this cohort, only TCR beta chains were sequenced, and detectable features were limited by the absence of alpha or paired-chain data. A later analysis associated about 17,000 TCR beta sequences with specific HLA alleles at a false discovery rate of 0.05. When HLA alleles, especially DR and DQ, strongly co-occurred, TCR associations were difficult to assign to individual alleles. For the cohort, immune exposure information was limited to CMV serostatus. According to a later analysis, most CMV-associated TCR beta chains appeared to be HLA-restricted, and the HLA associations seemed to be driven largely by CMV exposure. In vitro tests confirmed that a few of the cytomegalovirus-associated TCR beta chains recognize cytomegalovirus antigens. In both the original and validation cohorts, the classifier was reported to diagnose cytomegalovirus status with high specificity and sensitivity. A later analysis found that HLA-associated TCR beta chains were more clonally expanded and had lower generation probabilities than equally common non-associated chains. HLA typing was unavailable for some donors at each locus, so association tests used only the typed subset. In a later genetic analysis, fewer N-insertions in productive TCRs were reported among donors in an Asian-associated ancestry cluster than the 666-donor mean. A later genetic analysis associated a missense DCLRE1C variant with V-gene and J-gene trimming of TCR beta chains, and an independent cohort replicated the association. The 87-base-pair reads could not distinguish some IMGT-functional V segments, including TRBV6-2 and TRBV6-3, so those segments were excluded. A further reported finding was that TCR beta sequences accurately predicted the HLA-A and HLA-B alleles for most subjects in the first cohort. Roughly 17 rarely observed V segments, including chromosome 9 orphons, were excluded from the earlier analysis of about 500 of the donors because counts were too low. In a later analysis, TCR association rates were found to vary across HLA loci, with the most associated TCRs seen for DRB1 alleles and the fewest for HLA-C alleles.

The cohort consisted of 600 to 700 healthy bone marrow donors. At the time of sampling, every cohort member was nominally healthy, though immune exposures that went unrecorded were likely present. The donor tested CMV seropositive, placing the donor among the 289 seropositive members of the cohort. A peripheral blood sample was collected from each donor, and TCR beta sequencing was performed on peripheral blood mononuclear cells. The Qiagen DNeasy Blood Extraction Kit was used to extract genomic DNA from the blood cell samples. The CDR3, from cysteine to phenylalanine, totals 18 residues. The entry retains the CDR3 DNA only, 54 bases that are in frame from base 1. As encoded in the germline V gene, CDR1 is ENHRY while CDR2 is SYGVKD. V is trimmed back by 1 base and J by 0 bases, and the junction contains 10 bases that no gene match accounts for. Library preparation used the immunoSEQ multiplex PCR assay. For the multiplex PCR, a mixture combining 60 forward primers for TCR Vbeta segments and 13 reverse primers for TCR Jbeta segments was used. Amplification of the CDR3 region of rearranged TCR beta genes was performed with a multiplex PCR assay on genomic DNA. Amplified TCR beta libraries were sequenced as 87-base-pair reads on the Illumina HiSeq System. The original pipeline was this. In a later analysis, roughly 80 million unique TCR beta chains were counted across the roughly 610 repertoires, and roughly 9.9 million of these chains were shared by at least two donors. Raw reads were error-corrected and collapsed into unique sequences by a nearest-neighbor algorithm in which closely related sequences were merged to remove PCR and sequencing errors. To assign V, D and J gene segments, CDR3 sequences were aligned to IMGT reference sequences. For a sequence to be retained, at least a six-nucleotide match to both a V gene segment and a J gene segment was required. Rearrangements were classified as productive when the CDR3 lacked stop codons and remained in frame with V and J, and all other rearrangements were classified as non-productive. CDR3 was defined by IMGT convention, running from the second conserved V-encoded cysteine to the conserved J-encoded phenylalanine. Sequences without an unambiguous match to a single V gene segment were excluded from the earlier analysis of about 600 of the donors. In an earlier analysis of some 590 of the donors, a V segment was called functional when productive rearrangements were above 56.7%, and segregating when the standard deviation between donors exceeded 5%. A statistical classification framework was built to diagnose cytomegalovirus status from the catalog of TCR beta chain sequences. In a later analysis, TCR nucleotide sequences were compared against IMGT/GENE-DB human TR gene sequences so that V and J genes could be assigned. In a later analysis, CDR3 sequences and most-parsimonious VDJ recombination scenarios were assigned using the TCRdist pipeline. A later analysis defined each TCR beta chain by its CDR3 amino acid sequence plus V-gene family, and excluded reads lacking a unique V-gene family. To address suspected cross-contamination and a sequencing artifact, a later analysis removed 550 to 750 highly shared, low-generation-probability nucleotide sequences. In a later analysis, a clonal expansion index was calculated for each public chain from normalized within-repertoire ranks of inferred template counts. A later analysis computed generation probabilities with a VDJ recombination model fitted to out-of-frame rearrangements, and checked the results against IGoR. In a later analysis, TCR-TCR, TCR-HLA and TCR-CMV co-occurrence was scored with hypergeometric tests, and a repertoire-size bias correction was applied to TCR pairs. In a later analysis, false discovery rates were estimated by permuting HLA or CMV assignments 20 times. In a later analysis, co-occurring TCRs were grouped with DBSCAN, and TCRdist sequence similarity was added when clustering was performed within HLA-allele-positive subsets. For co-occurrence clustering, repertoires with fewer than 30,000 or more than 120,000 public chains were excluded, along with a handful of repertoires with anomalous nucleotide sharing. TCRdb provides this immuneACCESS table in a form limited to in-frame rearrangements. Some clones are lacking; in checked studies, under half of them reflect an unresolved V gene, and why the rest are absent is not known. The DNA was the basis for D and trimming; V, J and clone size are from that table. This sample gives 150,000 or so clones in total; around four fifths of them show up just once. Together, the top ten hold less than 10% of the sample.

This clone has just a few counts. Which antigen it targets is not known. No clone much larger than this one lies a single base away; base qualities are absent. Source material: PBMCs. Recombination linked TRBV10-3 to TRBJ2-7; 9 middle bases align to TRBD1. This TCR was recovered from a man younger than 35 in good health and CMV-seropositive. The CDR3 protein: CAISELGDRESGSYEQYF. The base sequence is TGTGCCATCAGTGAGTTGGGGGACAGGGAGAGCGGCTCCTACGAGCAGTACTTC.